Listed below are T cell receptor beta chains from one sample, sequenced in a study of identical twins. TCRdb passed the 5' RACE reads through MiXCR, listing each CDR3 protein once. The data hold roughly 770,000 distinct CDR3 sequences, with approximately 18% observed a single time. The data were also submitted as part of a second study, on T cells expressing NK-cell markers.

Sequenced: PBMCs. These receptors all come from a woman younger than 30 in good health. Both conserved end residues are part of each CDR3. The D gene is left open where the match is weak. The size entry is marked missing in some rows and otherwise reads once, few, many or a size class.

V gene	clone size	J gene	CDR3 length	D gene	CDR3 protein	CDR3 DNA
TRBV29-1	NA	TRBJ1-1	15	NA	CSVEGGVAIDTEAFF	TGCAGCGTTGAGGGAGGCGTCGCGATCGACACTGAAGCTTTCTTT
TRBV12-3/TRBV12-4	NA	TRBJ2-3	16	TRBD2	CASSHALAGETDTQYF	TGTGCCAGCAGTCACGCACTAGCGGGAGAAACAGATACGCAGTATTTT
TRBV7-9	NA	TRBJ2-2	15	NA	CASSPRNGITGELFF	TGTGCCAGCAGCCCCCGGAACGGGATCACCGGGGAGCTGTTTTTT
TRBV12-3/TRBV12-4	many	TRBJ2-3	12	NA	CASRVTSDTQYF	TGTGCCAGCAGAGTCACTTCAGATACGCAGTATTTT
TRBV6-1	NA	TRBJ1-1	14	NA	CASSEGPGLAEAFF	TGTGCCAGCAGTGAAGGGCCGGGGCTCGCTGAAGCTTTCTTT
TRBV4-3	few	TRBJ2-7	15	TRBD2	CASSQGSAGGYEQYF	TGCGCCAGCAGCCAAGGATCCGCGGGAGGGTACGAGCAGTACTTC
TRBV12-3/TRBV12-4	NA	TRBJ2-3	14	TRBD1	CASTLTGGMDTQYF	TGTGCCAGCACCCTAACAGGGGGAATGGATACGCAGTATTTT
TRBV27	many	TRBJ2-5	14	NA	CASSLAYMEETQYF	TGTGCCAGCAGTTTGGCCTACATGGAAGAGACCCAGTACTTC
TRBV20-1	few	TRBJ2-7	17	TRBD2	CSARDRNRLAGVREQYF	TGCAGTGCTAGAGATCGGAACAGACTAGCGGGAGTACGTGAGCAGTACTTC
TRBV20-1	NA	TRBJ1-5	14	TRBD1	CSAPSGGRNQPQHF	TGCAGTGCCCCGTCAGGGGGACGCAATCAGCCCCAGCATTTT
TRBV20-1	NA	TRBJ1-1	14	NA	CSARETPARAEAFF	TGCAGTGCTAGAGAAACTCCCGCACGAGCTGAAGCTTTCTTT
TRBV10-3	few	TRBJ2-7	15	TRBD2	CAISESQRELKRRYF	TGTGCCATCAGTGAGTCGCAGCGGGAGCTCAAACGTAGATACTTC
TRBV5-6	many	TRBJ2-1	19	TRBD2	CASSQGLAVKPSSYNEQFF	TGTGCCAGCAGCCAGGGACTAGCGGTAAAACCGAGCTCCTACAATGAGCAGTTCTTC
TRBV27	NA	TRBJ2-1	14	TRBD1	CATWGQVAINEQFF	TGTGCCACCTGGGGACAGGTAGCGATCAATGAGCAGTTCTTC
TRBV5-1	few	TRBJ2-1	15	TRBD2	CASSLVGLGLNEQFF	TGCGCCAGCAGCTTGGTGGGACTAGGCCTCAATGAGCAGTTCTTC
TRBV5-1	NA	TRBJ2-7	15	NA	CASSLAPENLGEQYF	TGCGCCAGCAGCTTGGCCCCTGAAAATCTTGGAGAGCAGTACTTC
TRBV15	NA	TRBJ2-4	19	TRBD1	CATSRPWWSGGATKNIQYF	TGTGCCACCAGCAGGCCCTGGTGGTCAGGGGGTGCGACCAAAAACATTCAGTACTTC
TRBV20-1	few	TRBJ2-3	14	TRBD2	CRAGTSGRTDTQYF	TGCAGAGCCGGGACTAGCGGACGCACAGATACGCAGTATTTT
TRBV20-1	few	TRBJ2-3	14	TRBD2	CSANSGASTDTQYF	TGCAGTGCTAATAGCGGGGCCTCCACAGATACGCAGTATTTT
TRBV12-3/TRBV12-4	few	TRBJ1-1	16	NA	CASSLDRVFKNTEAFF	TGTGCCAGCAGTTTAGACAGGGTTTTTAAGAACACTGAAGCTTTCTTT
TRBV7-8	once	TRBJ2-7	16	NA	CASSLGWGDSPYEQYF	TGTGCCAGCAGCTTAGGTTGGGGGGACAGCCCCTACGAGCAGTACTTC
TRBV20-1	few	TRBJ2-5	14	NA	CSARLVDGPGTQYF	TGCAGTGCTAGACTAGTGGATGGACCTGGGACCCAGTACTTC
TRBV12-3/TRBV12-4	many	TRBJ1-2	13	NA	CASSLAGRRGYTF	TGTGCCAGCAGCTTGGCAGGTCGGAGAGGCTACACCTTC
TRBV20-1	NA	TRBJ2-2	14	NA	CSASHQRDTGELFF	TGCAGTGCTAGTCACCAGCGCGACACCGGGGAGCTGTTTTTT
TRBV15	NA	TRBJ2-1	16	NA	CATGRDLSASYNEQFF	TGTGCCACCGGCAGAGATTTGTCGGCATCCTACAATGAGCAGTTCTTC